One sample yielded the 24 T cell receptor beta chains listed below, sequenced in a study of blood T cell repertoires in COVID-19. Libraries were prepared by immunoSEQ multiplex PCR; TCRdb keeps only in-frame clonotypes and omits some of them. This table holds 250,000 or so clones, about 90% found once. The sequenced material came from peripheral blood. These receptors originate from a man between 18 and 35 years old with active or convalescent COVID-19.

This clone has just one count. V usage is TRBV27 and J usage is TRBJ2-7, with 9 bases lining up with TRBD2. The V gene's germline CDR1 is MNHEY and CDR2 SMNVEV (reference sequence). This CDR3 is 15 amino acids long. J was trimmed by 3 bases and V by 6 bases; bases with no gene match: 9. The DNA for the CDR3 is TGTGCCAGCAGCCCCGGGACTAGCAGTTTCTACGAGCAGTACTTC. Protein product: CASSPGTSSFYEQYF.

The chain uses TRBV5-1 and TRBJ2-2, with 13 nucleotides matching TRBD2. The junction had 15 bases not matched to a gene; V was cut back by 4 bases and J by 0 bases. Germline V lookup: CDR1 SGHRS, CDR2 YFSETQ. The CDR3 consists of 21 residues. For the CDR3, the DNA is TGCGCCAGCAGCCTAAGCTGGACTAGCGGGGGCCGAAGACCGAACACCGGGGAGCTGTTTTTT. Protein: CASSLSWTSGGRRPNTGELFF.

In nucleotides, the CDR3 is TGTGCCAGCAGCTTGGGGAGCGTGAGTTATAATCCAGATACGCAGTATTTT. This encodes CASSLGSVSYNPDTQYF. The chain combines TRBV5-4 with TRBJ2-3; D gene uncertain. Germline assignment: CDR1 SGHNT and CDR2 YYREEE (reference sequence). This CDR3 has 17 residues. V gave up 0 bases and J gave up 4 bases, with 18 bases separating them.

The chain employs TRBV6-2 or TRBV6-3 and TRBJ1-5; 8 positions match TRBD1. CDR1 is MNHEY and CDR2 is SVGEGT in the germline V gene. The V and J ends lost 5 bases and 3 bases, in that order; junction bases with no gene match: 9. CDR3 size: 16 residues. The CDR3, as DNA: TGTGCCAGCAGTGACGCGCAGGGGGCGCCCAATCAGCCCCAGCATTTT. Protein product: CASSDAQGAPNQPQHF.

This chain joins TRBV7-3 and TRBJ2-7, with D unresolved. With 2 bases removed from V and 3 bases from J, the gap between germline ends came to 11 bases. The V gene's germline CDR1 is SGHTA and CDR2 FQGTGA. CDR3 size: 14 residues. The CDR3 sequence is CASSLYVGSYEQYF. The CDR3 nucleotides read TGTGCCAGCAGCTTATATGTTGGCAGCTACGAGCAGTACTTC.

CDR3 region: CAWSGGSGTSTDTQYF. For the CDR3, the DNA is TGTGCCTGGAGTGGAGGTAGCGGGACTTCCACAGATACGCAGTATTTT. This sequence joins TRBV30 and TRBJ2-3; TRBD2 matches at 8 bases. Germline values: CDR1 GTSNPN, CDR2 SVGIG (reference sequence). J lost 2 bases, V lost 1 base, and 8 bases had no gene match. The CDR3 covers 16 residues.

V and J are TRBV28 and TRBJ2-2; TRBD1 is a possible D gene (5 bases). This CDR3 has 14 amino acids. Trimming left V 6 bases short and J 1 base short, with 9 bases between. Germline assignment: CDR1 MDHEN and CDR2 SYDVKM. CDR3 amino acids: CASRTTGNTGELFF. The DNA of the CDR3 is TGTGCCAGCAGAACTACAGGGAACACCGGGGAGCTGTTTTTT.

The chain has TRBV10-3 and TRBJ1-1; weak D call: TRBD1 (5 bases). Germline CDR1 ENHRY, CDR2 SYGVKD. The V end lost 7 bases, the J end lost 2 bases, and 17 bases lay between the germline ends. The CDR3 is 15 amino acids. The DNA of the CDR3 is TGTGCCATCAAAGGGGCCACAGGCTCCAACACTGAAGCTTTCTTT. Amino acid sequence: CAIKGATGSNTEAFF.

V gene TRBV28 combines with J gene TRBJ1-6, with D maybe TRBD1 (5 bases). The CDR3 runs 14 residues. Trimming removed 5 bases at V and 9 bases at J, with 14 bases between. Germline CDR1 is MDHEN and CDR2 is SYDVKM. For the CDR3, the DNA is TGTGCCAGCAGTGGGCCGCAGGGCGGTTCACCCCTCCACTTT. Translated, it gives CASSGPQGGSPLHF.

This chain uses TRBV7-2 with TRBJ2-7; 10 bases match TRBD2. J was trimmed by 0 bases and V by 5 bases; bases with no gene match: 1. CDR3 length: 14 residues. Germline V gene data show CDR1 as SGHTA and CDR2 as FQGNSA. The CDR3 DNA reads as TGTGCCAGCAGCGCTAGCGGGAGCTCCTACGAGCAGTACTTC. Its translation is CASSASGSSYEQYF.

The chain couples TRBV6-4 to TRBJ1-5, with no clear D. CDR3 size: 13 residues. Germline values: CDR1 MRHNA, CDR2 SNTAGT. The germline V and J ends were trimmed by 5 bases and 5 bases, with 10 bases remaining between them. CDR3 sequence (DNA): TGTGCCAGCAGTATCTCCTCAGATCAGCCCCAGCATTTT. This translates into CASSISSDQPQHF.

This clone was detected only once. This chain links TRBV11-2 with TRBJ2-7, with 9 bases matching TRBD1. Germline V gene data show CDR1 as SGHAT and CDR2 as FQNNGV. V dropped 5 bases and J dropped 3; count of bases not matched to a gene: 11. The CDR3 runs 16 residues. CDR3 DNA: TGTGCCAGCAGCCTCCGGTTGGGACAGGGATACTACGAGCAGTACTTC. This translates into CASSLRLGQGYYEQYF. Together with reference TRBV11-2 and TRBJ2-7, the CDR3 gives the full variable domain: EAGVAQSPRYKIIEKRQSVAFWCNPISGHATLYWYQQILGQGPKLLIQFQNNGVVDDSQLPKDRFSAERLKGVDSTLKIQPAKLEDSAVYLCASSLRLGQGYYEQYFGPGTRLTVT.

This chain uses TRBV5-1 with TRBJ2-2, with D hard to call. V lost 3 bases, J lost 7 bases, and 4 bases lay in between. Germline loops: CDR1 SGHRS, CDR2 YFSETQ. The CDR3 is 11 amino acids. The CDR3 region has the DNA TGCGCCAGCAGCTCCGGCGGGGAGCTGTTTTTT. This translates into CASSSGGELFF.

The chain links TRBV24-1 to TRBJ2-3, with TRBD1 as a possible D gene (5 bases). The CDR3 runs 14 residues. Germline loops: CDR1 KGHDR, CDR2 SFDVKD. Trimming pared 4 bases from V and 3 bases from J, leaving 10 bases between. CDR3 in DNA: TGTGCCACCAGTGAAGGGGTTGCAACAGATACGCAGTATTTT. Amino acids: CATSEGVATDTQYF.

The chain joins TRBV9 to TRBJ1-4; 12 bases fit TRBD1. V was clipped by 2 bases and J by 7 bases; unmatched bases: 3. Germline assignment: CDR1 SGDLS and CDR2 YYNGEE. This CDR3 is 15 amino acids long. CDR3 loop: CASSVGTGGVEKLFF. CDR3 sequence (DNA): TGTGCCAGCAGCGTGGGGACAGGGGGCGTTGAAAAACTGTTTTTT.

V usage is TRBV2 and J usage is TRBJ2-7; 7 nucleotides align to TRBD1. The J segment lost 5 bases and the V segment lost 5 bases, leaving 12 bases of the junction unmatched. The CDR3 contains 15 residues. Germline V gives CDR1 SNHLY, CDR2 FYNNEI. CDR3 loop: CASSRGQGSPHEQYF. DNA for the CDR3: TGTGCCAGCAGTAGGGGGCAGGGCTCCCCCCACGAGCAGTACTTC.

This chain uses TRBV7-8 with TRBJ2-1, with 7 positions matching TRBD2. This CDR3 spans 15 amino acids. Germline lookup yields CDR1 SGHVS and CDR2 FQNEAQ. The V segment lost 3 bases and the J segment 2 bases; nucleotides outside the gene matches: 4. Here the CDR3 reads CASSLEGGTYNEQFF. For the CDR3, the DNA is TGTGCCAGCAGCTTGGAGGGAGGGACCTACAATGAGCAGTTCTTC. Based on the CDR3 plus reference TRBV7-8 and TRBJ2-1, the full variable domain is GAGVSQSPRYKVAKRGQDVALRCDPISGHVSLFWYQQALGQGPEFLTYFQNEAQLDKSGLPSDRFFAERPEGSVSTLKIQRTQQEDSAVYLCASSLEGGTYNEQFFGPGTRLTVL.

This clone was seen more than once but under ten times. In DNA, the CDR3 is TGTGCCAGCAGACCGGACAGGGTGACCGTTCTTAGCAATCAGCCCCAGCATTTT. Its protein is CASRPDRVTVLSNQPQHF. The rearrangement links TRBV21-1 to TRBJ1-5; the table's D call of TRBD1 was not tested on the DNA. TRBV21-1 is listed as a pseudogene. The CDR3 totals 18 residues.

The genes are TRBV4-1 and TRBJ1-4, with 7 positions matching TRBD1. This CDR3 is built from 16 residues. V lost 0 bases and J lost 7; bases outside the gene matches: 8. CDR1 and CDR2 (germline): MGHRA, YSYEKL. The CDR3, as DNA: TGCGCCAGCAGCCAAGAAGGAGGGGGCCTTCCTGAAAAACTGTTTTTT. It is translated as CASSQEGGGLPEKLFF.

This chain joins TRBV28 and TRBJ2-5, with D possibly TRBD1 on 5 matching bases. Germline lookup yields CDR1 MDHEN and CDR2 SYDVKM. V was clipped by 3 bases and J by 0 bases, with 8 bases between them. The CDR3 has 14 amino acids. CDR3 nucleotides: TGTGCCAGCAGTTTGGGGCGACACCAAGAGACCCAGTACTTC. It translates to CASSLGRHQETQYF.

This clone was seen once. The chain carries TRBV28 and TRBJ1-5; D gene uncertain. The CDR3 covers 15 residues. The V end was cut by 2 bases, the J end by 2 bases, with 10 bases between. CDR1 is MDHEN and CDR2 is SYDVKM in the germline V gene. The CDR3 DNA follows: TGTGCCAGCAGTTTACCTACAGTCGGCAATCAGCCCCAGCATTTT. This sequence encodes CASSLPTVGNQPQHF.

V gene TRBV6-2 or TRBV6-3 combines with J gene TRBJ2-7; D is ambiguous. Germline assignment: CDR1 MNHEY and CDR2 SVGEGT. The CDR3 covers 13 residues. The V and J ends lost 6 bases and 3 bases respectively, with 12 bases between them. CDR3 DNA sequence: TGTGCCAGCAGCCTAATCAGAAGCTACGAGCAGTACTTC. The encoded protein is CASSLIRSYEQYF.

The gene calls are TRBV6-6 and TRBJ2-1; 9 positions match TRBD2. V lost 5 bases, J lost 8 bases, and 10 bases stayed unmatched. Germline-derived CDR1 and CDR2 are MNHNY and SVGAGI (reference sequence). The CDR3 spans 15 residues. The DNA of the CDR3 is TGTGCCAGCAGTCCCAGCGGGGGGCTCTTGGATGAGCAGTTCTTC. This codes for CASSPSGGLLDEQFF.

The V and J genes are TRBV7-2 and TRBJ2-5, with D maybe TRBD1 (6 bases). The CDR3 consists of 14 residues. V was shortened by 0 bases and J by 5 bases, with 10 bases between the two germline ends. Germline V gene data show CDR1 as SGHTA and CDR2 as FQGNSA. CDR3 DNA: TGTGCCAGCAGCTTAGCGGGGGCGGTGGAGACCCAGTACTTC. It is translated as CASSLAGAVETQYF.